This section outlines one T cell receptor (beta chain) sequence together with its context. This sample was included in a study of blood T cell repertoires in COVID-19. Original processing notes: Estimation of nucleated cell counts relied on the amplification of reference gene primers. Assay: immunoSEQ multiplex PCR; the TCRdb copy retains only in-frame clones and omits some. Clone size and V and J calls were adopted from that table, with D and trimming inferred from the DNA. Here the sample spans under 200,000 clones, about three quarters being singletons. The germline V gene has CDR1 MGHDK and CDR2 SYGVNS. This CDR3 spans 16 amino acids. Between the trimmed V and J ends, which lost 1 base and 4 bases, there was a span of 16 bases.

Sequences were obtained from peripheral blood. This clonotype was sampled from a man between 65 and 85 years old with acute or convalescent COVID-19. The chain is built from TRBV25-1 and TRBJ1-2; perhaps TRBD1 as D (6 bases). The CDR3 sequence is CASSESWQIGGYGYTF. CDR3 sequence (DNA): TGTGCCAGCAGTGAATCGTGGCAGATAGGGGGCTATGGCTACACCTTC.